Following are 5 T cell receptor beta chains from one sample sequenced in a study of post-analysis software for immune sequencing data. Study-level results: Compared with controls, patients had more of roughly five TRBV segments, including TRBV5-6, TRBV5-1 and TRBV20-1.

These TCRs are of unknown antigen specificity. The TCR beta cDNA libraries contained unique molecular identifiers. Via MiXCR, TCRdb re-called the PCR reads, giving one row per CDR3 protein. The top ten hold roughly 5.2% of the sample, which has 650,000 to 850,000 distinct CDR3 sequences, under 60% seen once. The sequenced sample consisted of blood. The receptor source for this set is a girl aged 10 to 17 with multiple sclerosis.

CDR3 residues: CASSQGTSGPNTGELFF. DNA for the CDR3: TGTGCCAGCAGCCAAGGGACTAGCGGACCTAACACCGGGGAGCTGTTTTTT. The chain recombines TRBV4-2 with TRBJ2-2; 10 nucleotides line up with TRBD2. V lost 1 base and J lost 2; bases outside the gene matches: 4. Germline V gene data show CDR1 as LGHNA and CDR2 as YNFKEQ. The CDR3 consists of 17 residues.

The chain employs TRBV7-8 and TRBJ2-7; TRBD2 matches 14 bases. The J call may be mistaken, given a closer DNA end match to TRBJ2-5. This CDR3 spans 21 amino acids. In germline, CDR1 is SGHVS, CDR2 FQNEAQ. CDR3 residues: CASSLRVPGTSGRREQETQYF. CDR3 in DNA: TGTGCCAGCAGCTTACGGGTTCCCGGGACTAGCGGGAGACGAGAACAAGAGACCCAGTACTTC.

This clonotype has just a few counts. At one end the junction does not follow the germline gene, possibly because of a read error. The chain recombines TRBV15 with TRBJ2-3; D not resolved. The CDR3 length is 19 residues. From germline, CDR1 is LNHNV and CDR2 YYDKDF (reference sequence). The CDR3 region is CAISRAQAVASASTDTQYF. CDR3 sequence (DNA): TGTGCCATCAGCAGAGCCCAGGCAGTGGCATCTGCTAGCACAGATACGCAGTATTTT.

The chain is built from TRBV20-1 and TRBJ2-1; 7 nucleotides align to TRBD2. The ends lost 0 bases at V and 3 bases at J; junction bases unmatched: 5. Germline loops: CDR1 DFQATT, CDR2 SNEGSKA (reference sequence). This CDR3 comprises 15 residues. CDR3 residues: CSARDRDYIYNEQFF. The CDR3 nucleotides are TGCAGTGCTAGAGATCGGGACTACATCTACAATGAGCAGTTCTTC.

This clonotype has at least ten counts. The chain uses TRBV20-1 and TRBJ2-1; D tentatively fits TRBD1 or TRBD2 (5 bases each). Germline CDR1 DFQATT, CDR2 SNEGSKA (reference sequence). Trimming cost V 2 bases and J 5 bases, with 7 bases left between them. This CDR3 comprises 12 residues. Here the CDR3 reads CSARRGDNEQFF. The CDR3 nucleotides are TGCAGTGCTAGAAGGGGAGACAATGAGCAGTTCTTC.